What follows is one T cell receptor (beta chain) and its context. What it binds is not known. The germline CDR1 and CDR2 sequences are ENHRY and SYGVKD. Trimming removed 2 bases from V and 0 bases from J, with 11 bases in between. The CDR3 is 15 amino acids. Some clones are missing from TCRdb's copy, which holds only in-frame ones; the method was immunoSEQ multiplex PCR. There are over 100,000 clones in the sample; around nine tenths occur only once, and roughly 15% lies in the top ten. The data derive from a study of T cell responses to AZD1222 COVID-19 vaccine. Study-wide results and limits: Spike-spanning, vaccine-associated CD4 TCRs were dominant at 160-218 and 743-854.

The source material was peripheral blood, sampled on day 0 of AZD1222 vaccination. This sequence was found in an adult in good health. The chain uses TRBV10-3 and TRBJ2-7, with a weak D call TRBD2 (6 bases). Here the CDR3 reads CAISEARGSSYEQYF. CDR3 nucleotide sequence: TGTGCCATCAGTGAGGCCCGGGGGAGCTCCTACGAGCAGTACTTC.